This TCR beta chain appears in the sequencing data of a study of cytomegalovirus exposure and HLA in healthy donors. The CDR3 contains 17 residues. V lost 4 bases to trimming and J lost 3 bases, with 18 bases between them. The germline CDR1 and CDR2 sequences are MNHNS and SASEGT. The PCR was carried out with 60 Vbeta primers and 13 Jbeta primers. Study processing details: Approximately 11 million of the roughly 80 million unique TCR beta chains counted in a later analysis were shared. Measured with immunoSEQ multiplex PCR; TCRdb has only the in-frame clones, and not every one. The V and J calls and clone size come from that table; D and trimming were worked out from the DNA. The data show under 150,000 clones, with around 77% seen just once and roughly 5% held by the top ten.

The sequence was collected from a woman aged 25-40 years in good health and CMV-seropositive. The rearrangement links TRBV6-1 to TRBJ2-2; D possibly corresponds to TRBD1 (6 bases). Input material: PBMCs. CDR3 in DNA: TGTGCCAGCAGTGCCTACAGGGTCGGGTTGGACACCGGGGAGCTGTTTTTT. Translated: CASSAYRVGLDTGELFF.